This TCR beta chain was observed in a study of OX40 agonist ivuxolimab in advanced cancers. As for the study in general: Patients undergoing dose escalation presented with hepatocellular carcinoma, melanoma, renal cell or head and neck cancer.

V shed 1 base, J shed 7 bases, and the junction held 5 bases outside the gene matches. CDR1 SGHRS and CDR2 YFSETQ come from the germline V gene. The CDR3 length is 15 residues. Here immunoSEQ multiplex PCR was the method, and the copy in TCRdb shows in-frame clones only, minus some. The top ten clones hold 0.95% to 1.5% of a sample with more than 55,000 clones, 80% to 90% of them seen once. Sequenced here: CD4+ or CD8+ T cells sorted from blood, sampled in a trial of the OX40 agonist ivuxolimab. The chain couples TRBV5-1 to TRBJ2-1, with TRBD2 matching over 10 bases. The sequence came from an adult with an advanced solid tumor such as melanoma, head and neck, liver or kidney cancer. Here the CDR3 DNA reads TGCGCCAGCAGCTTGAGAAGCGGGAGGGAGAATGAGCAGTTCTTC. Translation: CASSLRSGRENEQFF. Looking up the rest from reference TRBV5-1 and TRBJ2-1 gives the full variable domain: KAGVTQTPRYLIKTRGQQVTLSCSPISGHRSVSWYQQTPGQGLQFLFEYFSETQRNKGNFPGRFSGRQFSNSRSEMNVSTLELGDSALYLCASSLRSGRENEQFFGPGTRLTVL.